Presented here are 5 T cell receptor beta chains from one specimen sequenced in a study of spatial heterogeneity in lung cancer. Time point described: sample taken at primary tumor resection. Whole RNA, isolated from tumor, nontumor lung or frozen PBMC, was sequenced without prior sorting. TCRdb recomputed calls from the 5' RACE reads with MiXCR, one row per CDR3 protein. The repertoire includes 90,000 or so distinct CDR3 sequences, over 8.5% of them detected once, and 6% to 7.5% sits in the top ten. This specimen was PBMCs, taken at surgery. These receptor sequences come from a male donor with early-stage non-small cell lung cancer.

V and J are TRBV29-1 and TRBJ2-3; D is ambiguous. CDR3 length equals 13 residues. Trimming took off 3 bases at V and 2 bases at J, with 9 bases between the two ends. Germline V gene sequence: CDR1 SQVTM, CDR2 ANQGSEA. In nucleotides, the CDR3 is TGCAGCGTTGATCTGACTCCCACAGATACGCAGTATTTT. Translated, it gives CSVDLTPTDTQYF.

This clonotype rates as medium-sized (0.01 to 0.1%). This sequence joins TRBV28 and TRBJ2-7, with D perhaps matching TRBD2 (6 bases). The germline V gene has CDR1 MDHEN and CDR2 SYDVKM. V was pared by 5 bases and J by 1 base, with 18 bases between. The CDR3 covers 16 residues. CDR3 in amino acids: CASSPRSGGFSYEQYF. The CDR3 DNA reads as TGTGCCAGCAGTCCCCGGAGTGGAGGGTTTTCCTACGAGCAGTACTTC.

The V call is TRBV5-4, the J call TRBJ1-1; no clear D. This CDR3 comprises 13 residues. Per the germline V gene, CDR1 is SGHNT and CDR2 is YYREEE (reference sequence). The V and J ends lost 2 bases and 7 bases respectively, with 12 bases between them. The CDR3: CASSFSQSDEAFF. The CDR3 DNA sequence: TGTGCCAGCAGCTTTTCACAGTCGGATGAAGCTTTCTTT.

This clonotype is labeled as medium-sized. The V and J genes are TRBV20-1 and TRBJ2-5; possibly TRBD1 for D (6 bases). This CDR3 region has 12 residues. Trimming took 6 bases from V and 5 from J, leaving 13 bases between them. The germline V gene encodes CDR1 DFQATT and CDR2 SNEGSKA (reference sequence). The CDR3 protein is CSATTGMETQYF. The CDR3, as DNA: TGCAGTGCCACCACAGGGATGGAGACCCAGTACTTC.

This clonotype was seen repeatedly, ten times or more. The chain is built from TRBV27 and TRBJ1-5; D remains ambiguous. V was cut by 5 bases and J by 6 bases, with 14 bases left in between. CDR1 and CDR2 from the germline V gene are MNHEY and SMNVEV (reference sequence). The CDR3 covers 14 residues. DNA for the CDR3: TGTGCCAGCAGTCCGTGGCCGGGAGGTCAGCCCCAGCATTTT. Protein: CASSPWPGGQPQHF.